The rows below give T cell receptor beta chains drawn from one sample of a study of circulating and synovial CD4+ cells in juvenile arthritis. Some clones are missing from TCRdb's copy, which holds only in-frame ones; the method was immunoSEQ multiplex PCR. The sample yields thousands of clones, under 90% seen once. The sample taken for sequencing was HLA-DR+ CD4+ T cells from blood. The receptor set was obtained from a human donor with juvenile idiopathic arthritis. The conserved cysteine and the conserved F or W are not part of the CDR3 here.

j_gene	v_gene	CDR3aa
TRBJ2-5	TRBV10-3	AISDDRRTSGDKETQY
TRBJ1-5	TRBV6-1	ASSEYGTGGQPQH
TRBJ2-3	TRBV7-8	ASSLPGTGASTDTQY
TRBJ2-5	TRBV6-5	ATTGVLYGQY
TRBJ1-5	TRBV18	ASSPLQGPQPQH
TRBJ1-5	TRBV19	ASSISTGFNQPQH
TRBJ2-7	TRBV21-1	ASSPEDSPSYEQY
TRBJ2-1	TRBV12-5	ASGLAVGLQTYNEQF
TRBJ2-6	TRBV7-3	ASSLMGTGNSGANVLT
TRBJ1-4	TRBV21-1	ASSQSRQATEKLF
TRBJ1-1	TRBV14	ASSHGTGGLVTEAF
TRBJ2-7	TRBV1	TSSSRVAVNISYEQY
TRBJ1-3	TRBV11-3	ASTPEGRRSSGNTIY
TRBJ1-6	TRBV5-5	ASSVAAGQYNSPLH
TRBJ2-6	TRBV4-1	ASRGDRALGSGANVLT
TRBJ2-5	TRBV5-6	ASSSGTGTQETQY
TRBJ2-3	TRBV29-1	SVGTSGGSTDTQY
TRBJ2-7	TRBV6-5	ASSYSQGDTYEQY
TRBJ2-5	TRBV15	ATSRGQGVKTQY
TRBJ2-1	TRBV5-1	ASSPDKLTSGGTSYNEQF
TRBJ1-1	TRBV4-2	ASSQEWDSTNTEAF
TRBJ2-3	TRBV7-6	ASSAGDTQY
TRBJ2-5	TRBV19	ASLRRLETQY
TRBJ1-2	TRBV25-1	ASSPRGRGYGYT
TRBJ1-2	TRBV9	ASSERQGAGANYGYT
TRBJ2-1	TRBV6-4	ASSDSGGHNEQF
TRBJ1-5	TRBV29-1	SVMTGNNQPQH
TRBJ1-2	TRBV5-1	ASSLDPGTNYGYT
TRBJ1-3	TRBV16	ASSQSQGERAGNTIY
TRBJ2-7	TRBV7-2	ASSPRQGVYEQY
TRBJ1-1	TRBV7-8	ASSFPGHRNTEAF
TRBJ1-5	TRBV6-5	ASSLQQGQPQH
TRBJ1-2	TRBV5-6	ASTMTVNYGYT
TRBJ1-2	TRBV18	ASSPYWPQSSSGGYT
TRBJ2-7	TRBV5-4	ASSPIDRPYEQY
TRBJ2-7	TRBV4-2	ASSQVAGGPRSYEQY
TRBJ1-5	TRBV7-6	ASSSGPTRPQH
TRBJ2-5	TRBV5-6	ASSLAGMELAGPKETQY
TRBJ1-2	TRBV5-4	ASSLGQGSYGYT
TRBJ2-3	TRBV10-3	AISGGLAGSTDTQY
TRBJ2-2	TRBV7-6	ASSLWSQNTGELF
TRBJ2-2	TRBV9	ASRGDTYTGELF
TRBJ2-3	TRBV5-1	ASSLGLAGTTDTQY
TRBJ2-7	TRBV7-3	ASSSGGTGAYEQY
TRBJ1-5	TRBV12-5	ASGLVRESNQPQH
TRBJ2-1	TRBV2	ASSEGAGDSHF
TRBJ2-2	TRBV11-3	ASSPSPSSGNTGELF
TRBJ1-1	TRBV6-5	ASSPTMNTEAF
TRBJ2-3	TRBV27	ASSLKLAGATGTQY
TRBJ2-2	TRBV4-3	ASSQEFQDRGYTGELF
TRBJ1-5	TRBV4-1	ASRTLQGARDQPQH